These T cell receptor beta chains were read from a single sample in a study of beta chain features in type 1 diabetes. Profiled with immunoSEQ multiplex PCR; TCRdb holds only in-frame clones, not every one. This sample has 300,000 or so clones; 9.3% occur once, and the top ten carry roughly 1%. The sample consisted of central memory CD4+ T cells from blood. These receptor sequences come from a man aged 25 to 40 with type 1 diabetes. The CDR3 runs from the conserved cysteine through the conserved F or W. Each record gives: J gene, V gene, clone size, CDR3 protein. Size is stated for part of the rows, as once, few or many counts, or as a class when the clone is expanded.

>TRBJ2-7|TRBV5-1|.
CASRGQDTYEQYF
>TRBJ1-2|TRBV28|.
CASSLRGQGWGYTF
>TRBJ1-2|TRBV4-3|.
CASSQALLGYGYTF
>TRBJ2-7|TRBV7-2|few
CASRNDRVSYEQYF
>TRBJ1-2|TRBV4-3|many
CASSQDQGVYGYTF
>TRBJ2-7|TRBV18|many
CASSPGGYEQYF
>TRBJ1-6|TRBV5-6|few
CASSQEYAYNSPLHF
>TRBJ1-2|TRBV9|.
CASSVDQGGRGYTF
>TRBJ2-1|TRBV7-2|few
CASSLASNNEQFF
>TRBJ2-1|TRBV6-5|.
CASGGRAVAYNEQFF
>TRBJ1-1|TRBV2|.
CASSWAENTEAFF
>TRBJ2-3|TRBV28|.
CASTMGSVAGATTDTQYF
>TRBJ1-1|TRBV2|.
CASAREFPEAFF
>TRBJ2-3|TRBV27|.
CASSFRGVSTDTQYF
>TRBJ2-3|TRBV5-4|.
CASSPKETDTQYF